The 25 T cell receptor beta chains reported below all come from one sample, sequenced in a study of tumor-infiltrating lymphocytes in localized non-small cell lung cancer. The protocol was immunoSEQ multiplex PCR, while the TCRdb copy is restricted to in-frame clones and leaves out a portion. The repertoire holds about 7,100 clones, just under 65% seen once, with around an eighth in the top ten. The sample comprised uninvolved lung tissue not adjacent to the tumor. These receptors were collected from a human donor with non-small cell lung cancer.

The chain uses TRBV7-9 and TRBJ1-5; D unresolved. Trimming took off 0 bases at V and 0 bases at J, with 9 bases between the two ends. The germline gives CDR1 SEHNR, CDR2 FQNEAQ (reference sequence). The CDR3 runs 16 residues. DNA of the CDR3: TGTGCCAGCAGCTTAGCGCTGGCAGCTAGCAATCAGCCCCAGCATTTT. It specifies CASSLALAASNQPQHF.

Comments on this clone: The junction departs from germline at one end; a sequencing error may be responsible. The chain combines TRBV7-8 with TRBJ1-3; TRBD1 is a possible D gene (6 bases). Germline CDR1 and CDR2: SGHVS and FQNEAQ. CDR3 length: 14 residues. The CDR3 loop is CASSLAGERNTIYF. The CDR3 nucleotides are TGTGCCAGCAGCCTAGCAGGGGAAAGAAACACCATATATTTT.

In DNA, the CDR3 is TGCAGCGTTAAATCGGACACTGAAGCTTTCTTT. This sequence encodes CSVKSDTEAFF. The chain has TRBV29-1 and TRBJ1-1; no clear D. With 5 bases removed from V and 3 bases from J, the gap between germline ends came to 7 bases. CDR1 is SQVTM and CDR2 is ANQGSEA in the germline V gene. The CDR3 length is 11 residues. Complete variable domain (other parts from reference TRBV29-1 and TRBJ1-1): SAVISQKPSRDICQRGTSLTIQCQVDSQVTMMFWYRQQPGQSLTLIATANQGSEATYESGFVIDKFPISRPNLTFSTLTVSNMSPEDSSIYLCSVKSDTEAFFGQGTRLTVV.

This sequence joins TRBV11-3 and TRBJ1-2; tentatively, D is TRBD1 (5 bases). V gave up 3 bases and J gave up 7 bases, with 12 bases separating them. This CDR3 spans 13 amino acids. Germline-derived CDR1 and CDR2 are SGHNT and YENEEA. CDR3 amino acids: CASSFPSGVGYTF. The CDR3 DNA reads as TGTGCCAGCAGCTTCCCCTCGGGGGTTGGCTACACCTTC.

This clone showed up just once. The rearrangement joins TRBV5-1 to TRBJ1-1; D call uncertain. Germline V lookup: CDR1 SGHRS, CDR2 YFSETQ. The CDR3 extends over 14 amino acids. V was shortened by 0 bases and J by 0 bases, with 6 bases between the two germline ends. CDR3 sequence: CASSLGPMNTEAFF. The CDR3 DNA sequence: TGCGCCAGCAGCTTGGGGCCCATGAACACTGAAGCTTTCTTT.

This clone was seen more than once but under ten times. The J gene is TRBJ2-3, the V gene TRBV10-1, with TRBD1 matching over 7 bases. The CDR3 extends over 13 amino acids. J gave up 6 bases and V 4 bases, and 4 bases lay outside the gene matches. Germline values: CDR1 WNHNN, CDR2 SYGVQD (reference sequence). The CDR3 sequence is CASSGQGSDTQYF. The CDR3, as DNA: TGCGCCAGCAGTGGACAGGGATCGGATACGCAGTATTTT.

This clone has more than one count but fewer than ten. The chain recombines TRBV6-5 with TRBJ2-2; possible D gene TRBD1, 5 bases. The V end lost 2 bases, the J end lost 7 bases, and 14 bases lay between the germline ends. CDR3 size: 15 residues. The germline V gene has CDR1 MNHEY and CDR2 SVGAGI. This CDR3 reads CASSYDSLMNGELFF. As DNA, the CDR3 is TGTGCCAGCAGTTACGACAGTTTAATGAACGGGGAGCTGTTTTTT.

The table lists this clone with a few counts. This chain joins TRBV29-1 and TRBJ2-1; 11 positions match TRBD2. The CDR3 sequence is 13 residues long. Germline assignment: CDR1 SQVTM and CDR2 ANQGSEA. The junction had 4 bases not matched to a gene; V was cut back by 5 bases and J by 7 bases. For the CDR3, the DNA is TGCAGCGTTCCTAGCGGGGGGATGAATGAGCAGTTCTTC. Residues: CSVPSGGMNEQFF.

By proportion, this clone is medium-sized (0.01 to 0.1%). The chain employs TRBV2 and TRBJ2-2; D might be TRBD2 (7 bases). The CDR3 has 15 residues. CDR1 and CDR2 (germline): SNHLY, FYNNEI. V shed 4 bases and J shed 8 bases, with 17 bases lying between them. Written as DNA, the CDR3 is TGTGCCAGCAGTGGCGGGACTCGGGGGGCTGGGGAGCTGTTTTTT. It specifies CASSGGTRGAGELFF.

The rearrangement links TRBV6-1 to TRBJ2-7, with 8 positions matching TRBD2. The CDR3 spans 14 residues. Trimming at V came to 9 bases and at J to 1 base, leaving 8 bases not matched to a gene. Germline CDR1 is MNHNS and CDR2 is SASEGT. The CDR3 DNA follows: TGTGCCAGTGCGGGGGGCGTCCGTTCCTACGAGCAGTACTTC. Protein: CASAGGVRSYEQYF.

This clone is deemed large. This sequence joins TRBV4-2 and TRBJ1-2; no definite D call. Trimming pared 4 bases from V and 0 bases from J, leaving 12 bases between. The CDR3 contains 15 residues. The germline gives CDR1 LGHNA, CDR2 YNFKEQ. CDR3 sequence reads: CASSRRIGANYGYTF. CDR3 bases: TGTGCCAGCAGCCGTAGGATTGGAGCTAACTATGGCTACACCTTC.

The chain employs TRBV30 and TRBJ2-2; D unclear. V lost 1 base and J lost 0, with 6 bases in between. The germline gives CDR1 GTSNPN, CDR2 SVGIG (reference sequence). CDR3 length equals 14 residues. The CDR3 is CAWSAAPNTGELFF. The CDR3 DNA reads TGTGCCTGGAGTGCAGCGCCGAACACCGGGGAGCTGTTTTTT.

The chain joins TRBV4-2 to TRBJ1-4, with D tentatively TRBD1 (5 bases). Trimming took off 4 bases at V and 8 bases at J, with 17 bases between the two ends. Looked up from germline, CDR1 is LGHNA and CDR2 is YNFKEQ. This CDR3 comprises 15 residues. Here the CDR3 reads CASSPQTGIGEKLFF. The CDR3 bases are TGTGCCAGCAGCCCACAAACAGGAATAGGGGAAAAACTGTTTTTT.

The V call is TRBV29-1, the J call TRBJ1-1, with D perhaps matching TRBD1 (5 bases). This CDR3 has 12 amino acids. CDR1 and CDR2 from the germline V gene are SQVTM and ANQGSEA. Trimming stripped 7 bases from V and 2 bases from J, with 11 bases between. The CDR3 coding sequence is TGCAGCGGCGGGGCTTCTAACACTGAAGCTTTCTTT. Its protein product is CSGGASNTEAFF.

The chain links TRBV5-6 to TRBJ1-1; D possibly corresponds to TRBD1 (5 bases). This CDR3 has 13 residues. Germline CDR1 and CDR2: SGHDT and YYEEEE. Trimming stripped 5 bases from V and 5 bases from J, with 13 bases between. The DNA for the CDR3 is TGTGCCAGCAGTAGCCCAGGGAATACTGAAGCTTTCTTT. Its protein product is CASSSPGNTEAFF.

The chain is built from TRBV2 and TRBJ2-7; TRBD2 matches 10 bases. The germline CDR1 and CDR2 sequences are SNHLY and FYNNEI. The CDR3 extends over 18 amino acids. Unmatched junction bases numbered 15, after V lost 3 bases and J lost 4 bases. This CDR3 reads CASSDSTSGEYGPYEQYF. The CDR3 nucleotides are TGTGCCAGCAGTGATTCTACTAGCGGGGAATACGGACCGTACGAGCAGTACTTC.

The chain is built from TRBV30 and TRBJ2-6, with D perhaps assigned TRBD1 or TRBD2 (5 bases each). This CDR3 region has 14 residues. V was clipped by 5 bases and J by 0 bases, with 8 bases between them. Germline CDR1 GTSNPN, CDR2 SVGIG (reference sequence). The CDR3 DNA is TGTGCCTGGGGGGGATACTCTGGGGCCAACGTCCTGACTTTC. It encodes CAWGGYSGANVLTF.

This clone was observed a handful of times. The genes are TRBV7-2 and TRBJ1-2, with D unresolved. V was trimmed by 2 bases and J by 8 bases, leaving 9 bases between them. The CDR3 totals 12 residues. Germline V gene lookup returns CDR1 SGHTA and CDR2 FQGNSA. As DNA, the CDR3 is TGTGCCAGCAGCTTAACTGGGGTCGGCTACACCTTC. This codes for CASSLTGVGYTF. The full variable domain, completed using reference TRBV7-2 and TRBJ1-2, is GAGVSQSPSNKVTEKGKDVELRCDPISGHTALYWYRQSLGQGLEFLIYFQGNSAPDKSGLPSDRFSAERTGGSVSTLTIQRTQQEDSAVYLCASSLTGVGYTFGSGTRLTVV.

The rearrangement links TRBV30 to TRBJ1-3; D not certain. In germline, CDR1 is GTSNPN, CDR2 SVGIG (reference sequence). The length of the CDR3 is 14 residues. Trimming left V 1 base short and J 1 base short, with 8 bases between. CDR3 in DNA: TGTGCCTGGAGTGGCACATTTTCTGGAAACACCATATATTTT. It is translated as CAWSGTFSGNTIYF.

This clone appeared a single time. The chain links TRBV4-2 to TRBJ1-1, with 7 bases lining up with TRBD1. Trimming cost V 1 base and J 6 bases; bases outside gene matches: 2. Germline V lookup: CDR1 LGHNA, CDR2 YNFKEQ. The CDR3 runs to 13 residues. CDR3 sequence reads: CASSQVGTAEAFF. DNA of the CDR3: TGTGCCAGCAGCCAAGTGGGGACAGCTGAAGCTTTCTTT.

This chain links TRBV6-5 with TRBJ2-7, with a weak D call TRBD2 (6 bases). Germline V lookup: CDR1 MNHEY, CDR2 SVGAGI. The length of the CDR3 is 15 residues. Trimming stripped 4 bases from V and 8 bases from J, with 21 bases between. The CDR3 protein is CASSSPGLRDGKQYF. The CDR3, as DNA: TGTGCCAGCAGTTCGCCGGGACTTAGGGATGGGAAGCAGTACTTC.

This sequence joins TRBV7-6 and TRBJ1-1, with no clear D. The CDR3 runs to 14 residues. The ends were cut back, 2 bases at V and 1 base at J, with 8 bases in the middle. Germline V CDR1 and CDR2: SGHVS, FNYEAQ. The CDR3 DNA follows: TGTGCCAGCAGCTTAATGCAGGAGAACACTGAAGCTTTCTTT. It encodes CASSLMQENTEAFF.

This clone was seen only a few times. V gene TRBV5-1 combines with J gene TRBJ1-2; 9 bases map to TRBD1. The germline V gene encodes CDR1 SGHRS and CDR2 YFSETQ. CDR3 size: 16 residues. Trimming at V came to 4 bases and at J to 8 bases, leaving 15 bases not matched to a gene. The CDR3 DNA reads TGCGCCAGCAGCAACCGGGACAGGGATTCTGTGGGAGGCTACACCTTC. Residues: CASSNRDRDSVGGYTF.

The CDR3 loop is CASSQVARQDYTEAFF. The CDR3 DNA reads as TGTGCCAGCAGCCAAGTTGCTAGGCAGGATTACACTGAAGCTTTCTTT. The chain combines TRBV14 with TRBJ1-1; D gene ambiguous. The CDR3 has 16 residues. Germline V gene lookup returns CDR1 SGHDN and CDR2 FVKESK. Trimming removed 1 base at V and 3 bases at J, with 15 bases between.

V gene TRBV4-1 combines with J gene TRBJ1-5; tentatively, D is TRBD1 (5 bases). The CDR3 sequence is 16 residues long. V lost 2 bases and J 5 bases, leaving 16 bases between the germline ends. Germline CDR1 is MGHRA and CDR2 is YSYEKL. The CDR3 is CASSQMGGRGDQPQHF. The CDR3 DNA reads as TGCGCCAGCAGCCAAATGGGCGGGAGAGGGGATCAGCCCCAGCATTTT.